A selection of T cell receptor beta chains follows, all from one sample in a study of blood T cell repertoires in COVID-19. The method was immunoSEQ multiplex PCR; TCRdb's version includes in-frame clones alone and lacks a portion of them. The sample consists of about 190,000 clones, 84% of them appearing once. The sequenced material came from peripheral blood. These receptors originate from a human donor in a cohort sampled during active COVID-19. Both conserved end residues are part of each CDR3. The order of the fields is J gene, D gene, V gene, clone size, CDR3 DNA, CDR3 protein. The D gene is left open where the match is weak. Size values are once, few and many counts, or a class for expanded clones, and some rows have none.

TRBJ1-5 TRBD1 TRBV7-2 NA TGTGCCAGCAGCTTAGCAGGGGGCCGTCACCAGCCCCAGCATTTT CASSLAGGRHQPQHF
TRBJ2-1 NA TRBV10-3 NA TGTGCCATCAGTGTCGGTCAGGACTCCTACAATGAGCAGTTCTTC CAISVGQDSYNEQFF
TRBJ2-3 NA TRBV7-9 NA TGTGCCAGCAGCTTCGTCCTAGGGGAGGCAGATACGCAGTATTTT CASSFVLGEADTQYF
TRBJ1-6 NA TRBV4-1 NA TGCGCCAGCAGCCAAGAAAGAGGCAGGGTATGGGGTTCACCCCTCCACTTT CASSQERGRVWGSPLHF
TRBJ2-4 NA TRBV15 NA TGTGCCACCAGCAGCCTGGGGTGGGGGCGGAGGTCCAAAAACATTCAGTACTTC CATSSLGWGRRSKNIQYF
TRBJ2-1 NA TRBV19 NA TGTGCCAGTAGTATGGCTAGCGAATCTGAGCAGTTCTTC CASSMASESEQFF
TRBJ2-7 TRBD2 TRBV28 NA TGTGCCATCAGGACTAGCGGCTCCTACGAGCAGTACTTC CAIRTSGSYEQYF
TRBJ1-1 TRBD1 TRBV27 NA TGTGCCAGCAGTCCCAGGGGGTTAGGGAACACTGAAGCTTTCTTT CASSPRGLGNTEAFF
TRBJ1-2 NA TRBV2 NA TGTGCCAGCAGTGACAGGGGCCTCTATGGCTACACCTTC CASSDRGLYGYTF
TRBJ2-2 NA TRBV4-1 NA TGCGCCAGCAGCCGCGCCAGGACCGGGGAGCTGTTTTTT CASSRARTGELFF
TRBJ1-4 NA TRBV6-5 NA TGTGCCAGCACCACGAGAGCAACTAATGAAAAACTGTTTTTT CASTTRATNEKLFF
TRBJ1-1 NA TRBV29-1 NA TGCAGCGCACAACAAGGAGGGGACACTGAAGCTTTCTTT CSAQQGGDTEAFF
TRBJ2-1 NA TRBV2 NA TGTGCCACTACCACTACATCCTACAATGAGCAGTTCTTC CATTTTSYNEQFF
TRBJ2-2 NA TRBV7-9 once TGTGCCAGCAGCTTGAGGGAATCTGGCACCGGGGAGCTGTTTTTT CASSLRESGTGELFF
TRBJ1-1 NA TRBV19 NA TGTGCCAGTAGTAATGGGGGGTTCCCCACTGAAGCTTTCTTT CASSNGGFPTEAFF
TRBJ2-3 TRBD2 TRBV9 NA TGTGCCAGCAACGTCTTTAGCGGGGCAACAGATACGCAGTATTTT CASNVFSGATDTQYF
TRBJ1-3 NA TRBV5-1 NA TGCGCCAGCGTTGGGGCAGCAGAAAACACCATATATTTT CASVGAAENTIYF
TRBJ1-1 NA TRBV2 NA TGTGCCAGCCATCAGACACTTTCGAACACTGAAGCTTTCTTT CASHQTLSNTEAFF
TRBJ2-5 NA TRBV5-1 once TGCGCCAGCAGCCTGAATGTCGGGGAGACCCAGTACTTC CASSLNVGETQYF
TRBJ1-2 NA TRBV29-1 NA TGCAGCGTTGGGACAGCCCCCCTGAACTATGGCTACACCTTC CSVGTAPLNYGYTF
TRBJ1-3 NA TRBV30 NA TGTGCCTGTACGGCGAAGGGGAACACCATATATTTT CACTAKGNTIYF
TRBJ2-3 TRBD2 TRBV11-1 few TGTGCCAGCAGCCTCATCCGAGCGGGGAGCACAGATACGCAGTATTTT CASSLIRAGSTDTQYF
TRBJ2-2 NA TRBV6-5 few TGTGCCAGCAGTTATGACCCGGGGTATACCGGGGAGCTGTTTTTT CASSYDPGYTGELFF
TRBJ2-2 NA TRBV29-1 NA TGCAGCGTCGGAGGCCACAGCGCGAACACCGGGGAGCTGTTTTTT CSVGGHSANTGELFF
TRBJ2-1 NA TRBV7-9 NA TGTGCCAGCAGCTTATATAAGAGTCTTGAGCAGTTCTTC CASSLYKSLEQFF
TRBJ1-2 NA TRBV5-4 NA TGTGCCAGCAGCTTGGAGGAGGGAGGCTACACCTTC CASSLEEGGYTF
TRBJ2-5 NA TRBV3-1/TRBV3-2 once TGTGCCAGCAGCCAGCGCGGCAACAGGGTTCAAGAGACCCAGTACTTC CASSQRGNRVQETQYF
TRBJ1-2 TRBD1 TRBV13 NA TGTGCCAGCACCGAAGGGGGGGACAGGATTAACTATGGCTACACCTTC CASTEGGDRINYGYTF
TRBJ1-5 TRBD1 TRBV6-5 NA TGTGCCAGCAGAGATCCAGGGGGAGGTCAGCCCCAGCATTTT CASRDPGGGQPQHF
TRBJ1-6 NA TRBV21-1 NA TGTGCCAGCAGCAAAATGGGGGACAGTAATTCACCCCTCCACTTT CASSKMGDSNSPLHF
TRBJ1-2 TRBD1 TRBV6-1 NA TGTGCCAGCAGTGAATCTGTCGGTCAGGGGGCAGGTGGCTACACCTTC CASSESVGQGAGGYTF
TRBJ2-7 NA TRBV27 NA TGTGCCAGCAGTTTATTTTACGGGACTGGGGAGCAGTACTTC CASSLFYGTGEQYF
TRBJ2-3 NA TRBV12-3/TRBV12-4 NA TGTGCCAGCAGTGAGCAGGGATATACGCAGTATTTT CASSEQGYTQYF
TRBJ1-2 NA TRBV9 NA TGTGCCAGCAGCGTACACGAAGGGGCCGGCTACACCTTC CASSVHEGAGYTF
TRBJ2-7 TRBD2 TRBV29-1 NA TGCAGCGTTGAGACTAGCGGGAGGATGGCGCAGTACTTC CSVETSGRMAQYF